This T cell receptor beta chain was documented in a study of cytomegalovirus exposure and HLA in healthy donors. Germline CDR1 and CDR2: SGHTA and FQGNSA. CDR3 length: 17 amino acids. V was pared by 2 bases and J by 0 bases, with 14 bases between. The PCR ran on 60 Vbeta and 13 Jbeta primers. TCRdb's copy holds only in-frame clones and misses some; the assay was immunoSEQ multiplex PCR. The data hold about 130,000 clones, with 65% to 80% observed a single time. The sequenced sample was PBMCs. The chain is built from TRBV7-2 and TRBJ2-1, with D possibly being TRBD1 (5 bases). This receptor was obtained from a male donor in good health and CMV-seropositive. The CDR3, as DNA: TGTGCCAGCAGCTTAAGGTCGACAGCGAACTCCTACAATGAGCAGTTCTTC. Translated: CASSLRSTANSYNEQFF.